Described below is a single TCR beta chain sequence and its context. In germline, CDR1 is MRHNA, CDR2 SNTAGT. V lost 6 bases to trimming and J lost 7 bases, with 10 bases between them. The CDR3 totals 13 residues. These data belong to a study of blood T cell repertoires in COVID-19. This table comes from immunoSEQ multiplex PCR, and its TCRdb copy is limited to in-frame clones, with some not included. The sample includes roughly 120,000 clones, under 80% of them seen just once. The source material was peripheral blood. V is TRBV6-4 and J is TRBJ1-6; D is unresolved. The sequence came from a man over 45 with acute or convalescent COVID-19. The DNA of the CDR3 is TGTGCCAGCAGCCAAGGAGAGAATTCACCCCTCCACTTT. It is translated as CASSQGENSPLHF.